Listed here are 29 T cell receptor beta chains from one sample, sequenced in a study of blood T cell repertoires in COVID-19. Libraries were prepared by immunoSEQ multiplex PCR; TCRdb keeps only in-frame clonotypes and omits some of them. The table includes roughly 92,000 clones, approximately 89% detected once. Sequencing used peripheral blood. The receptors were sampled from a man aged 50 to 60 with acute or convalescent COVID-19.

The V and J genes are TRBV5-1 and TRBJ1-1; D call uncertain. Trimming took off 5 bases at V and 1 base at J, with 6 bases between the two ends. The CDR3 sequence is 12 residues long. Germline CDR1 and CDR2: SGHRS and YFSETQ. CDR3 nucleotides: TGCGCCAGCAGTTCGTCGAACACTGAAGCTTTCTTT. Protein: CASSSSNTEAFF.

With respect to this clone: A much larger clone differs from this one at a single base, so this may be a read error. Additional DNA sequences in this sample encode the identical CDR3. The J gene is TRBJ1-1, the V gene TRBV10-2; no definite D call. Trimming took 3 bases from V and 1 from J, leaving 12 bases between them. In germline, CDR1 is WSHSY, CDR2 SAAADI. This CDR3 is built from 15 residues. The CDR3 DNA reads TGCGCCAGCAGTGAAGCGGACTGGGGGAACACTGAAGCTTTCTTT. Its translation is CASSEADWGNTEAFF.

The CDR3 DNA follows: TGTGCCAGCAGCCAAGATAGAGGGCAGGATGAAGCTTTCTTT. It encodes CASSQDRGQDEAFF. The rearrangement joins TRBV4-2 to TRBJ1-1, with D hard to call. With 0 bases removed from V and 7 bases from J, the gap between germline ends came to 12 bases. CDR3 length equals 14 residues. CDR1 is LGHNA and CDR2 is YNFKEQ in the germline V gene.

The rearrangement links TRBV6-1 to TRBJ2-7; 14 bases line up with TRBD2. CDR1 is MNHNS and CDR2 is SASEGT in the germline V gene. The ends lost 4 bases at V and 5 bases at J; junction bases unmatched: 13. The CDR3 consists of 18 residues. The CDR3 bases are TGTGCCAGCAGTGCCCGTGACCCGGGACTAGCGGGAGCCCACGAGCAGTACTTC. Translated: CASSARDPGLAGAHEQYF.

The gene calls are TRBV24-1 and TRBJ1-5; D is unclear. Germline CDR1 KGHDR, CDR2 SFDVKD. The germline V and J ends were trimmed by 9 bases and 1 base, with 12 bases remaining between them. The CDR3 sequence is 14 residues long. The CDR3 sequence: CATGPISSNQPQHF. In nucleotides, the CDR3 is TGTGCCACCGGCCCGATCTCAAGCAATCAGCCCCAGCATTTT.

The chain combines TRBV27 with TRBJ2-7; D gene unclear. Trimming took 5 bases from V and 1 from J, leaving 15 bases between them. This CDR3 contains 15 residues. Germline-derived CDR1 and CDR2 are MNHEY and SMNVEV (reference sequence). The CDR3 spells CASSRLPDPSYEQYF. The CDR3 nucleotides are TGTGCCAGCAGTCGACTCCCTGACCCGTCCTACGAGCAGTACTTC.

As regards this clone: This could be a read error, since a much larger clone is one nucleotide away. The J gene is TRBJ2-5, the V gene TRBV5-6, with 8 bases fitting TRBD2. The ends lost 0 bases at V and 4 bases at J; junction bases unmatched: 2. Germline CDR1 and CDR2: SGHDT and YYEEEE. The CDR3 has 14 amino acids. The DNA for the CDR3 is TGTGCCAGCAGCTTGGGGCTAGCGGGAGAGACCCAGTACTTC. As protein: CASSLGLAGETQYF.

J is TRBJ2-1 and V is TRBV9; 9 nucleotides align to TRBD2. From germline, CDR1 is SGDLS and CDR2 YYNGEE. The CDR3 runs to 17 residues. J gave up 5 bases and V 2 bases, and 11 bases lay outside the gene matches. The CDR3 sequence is CASSVSREGPPHNEQFF. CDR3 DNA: TGTGCCAGCAGCGTTTCGCGGGAGGGCCCTCCCCACAATGAGCAGTTCTTC. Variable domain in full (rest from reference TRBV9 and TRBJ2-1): DSGVTQTPKHLITATGQRVTLRCSPRSGDLSVYWYQQSLDQGLQFLIQYYNGEERAKGNILERFSAQQFPDLHSELNLSSLELGDSALYFCASSVSREGPPHNEQFFGPGTRLTVL.

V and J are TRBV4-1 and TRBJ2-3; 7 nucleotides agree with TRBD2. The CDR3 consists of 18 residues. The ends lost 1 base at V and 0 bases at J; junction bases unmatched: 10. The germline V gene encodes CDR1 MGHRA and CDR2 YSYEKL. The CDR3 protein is CASSQVPTGRTSTDTQYF. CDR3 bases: TGCGCCAGCAGCCAAGTCCCTACCGGGAGGACTAGCACAGATACGCAGTATTTT.

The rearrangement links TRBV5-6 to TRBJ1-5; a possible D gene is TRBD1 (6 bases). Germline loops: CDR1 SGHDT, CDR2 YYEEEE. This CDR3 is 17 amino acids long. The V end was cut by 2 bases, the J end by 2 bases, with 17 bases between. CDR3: CASSLRQVQGGNQPQHF. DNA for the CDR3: TGTGCCAGCAGCTTACGACAGGTTCAAGGGGGCAATCAGCCCCAGCATTTT.

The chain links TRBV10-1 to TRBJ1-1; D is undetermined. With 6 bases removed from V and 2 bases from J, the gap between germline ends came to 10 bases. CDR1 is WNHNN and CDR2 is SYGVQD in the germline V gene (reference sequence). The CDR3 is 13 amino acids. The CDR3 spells CASRRMRNTEAFF. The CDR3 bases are TGCGCCAGCAGAAGAATGAGAAACACTGAAGCTTTCTTT.

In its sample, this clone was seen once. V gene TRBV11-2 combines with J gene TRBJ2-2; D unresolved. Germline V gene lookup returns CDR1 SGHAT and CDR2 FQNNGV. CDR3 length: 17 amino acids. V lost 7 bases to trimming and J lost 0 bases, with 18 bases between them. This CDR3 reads CASTYHSSVPNTGELFF. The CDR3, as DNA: TGTGCCAGCACCTATCATAGTTCGGTACCGAACACCGGGGAGCTGTTTTTT.

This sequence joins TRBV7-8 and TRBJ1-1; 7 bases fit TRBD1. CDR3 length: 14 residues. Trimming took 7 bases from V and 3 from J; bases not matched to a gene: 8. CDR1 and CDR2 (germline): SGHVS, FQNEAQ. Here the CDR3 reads CASTPRDRDTEAFF. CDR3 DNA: TGTGCCAGCACCCCACGCGACAGGGACACTGAAGCTTTCTTT.

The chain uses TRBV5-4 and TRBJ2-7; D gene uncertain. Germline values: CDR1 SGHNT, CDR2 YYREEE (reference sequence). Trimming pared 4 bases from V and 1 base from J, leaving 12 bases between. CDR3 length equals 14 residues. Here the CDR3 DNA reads TGTGCCAGCAGCCTGCAAGAGGCTTCCTACGAGCAGTACTTC. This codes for CASSLQEASYEQYF. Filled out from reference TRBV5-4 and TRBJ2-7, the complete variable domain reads ETGVTQSPTHLIKTRGQQVTLRCSSQSGHNTVSWYQQALGQGPQFIFQYYREEENGRGNFPPRFSGLQFPNYSSELNVNALELDDSALYLCASSLQEASYEQYFGPGTRLTVT.

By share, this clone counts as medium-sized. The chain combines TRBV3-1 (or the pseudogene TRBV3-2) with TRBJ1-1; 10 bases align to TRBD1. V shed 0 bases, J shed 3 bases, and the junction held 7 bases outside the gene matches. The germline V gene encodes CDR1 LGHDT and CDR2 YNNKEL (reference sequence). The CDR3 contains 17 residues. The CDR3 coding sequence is TGTGCCAGCAGCCAAGATATGACAGGGGGCCGGTACACTGAAGCTTTCTTT. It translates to CASSQDMTGGRYTEAFF.

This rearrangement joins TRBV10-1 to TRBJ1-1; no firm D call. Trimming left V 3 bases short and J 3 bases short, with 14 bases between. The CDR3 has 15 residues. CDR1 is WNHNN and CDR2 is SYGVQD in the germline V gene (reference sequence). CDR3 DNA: TGCGCCAGCAGTGAAGGAGGACGGAGGGACACTGAAGCTTTCTTT. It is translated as CASSEGGRRDTEAFF.

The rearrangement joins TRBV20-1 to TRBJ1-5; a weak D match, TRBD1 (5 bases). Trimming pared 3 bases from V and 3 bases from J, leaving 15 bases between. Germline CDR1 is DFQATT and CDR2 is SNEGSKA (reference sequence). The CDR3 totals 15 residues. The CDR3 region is CSASMGGGTNQPQHF. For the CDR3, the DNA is TGCAGTGCTAGTATGGGTGGCGGGACCAATCAGCCCCAGCATTTT.

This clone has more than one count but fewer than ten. This CDR3 is CASSPLTVQKEQYF. The CDR3 DNA reads as TGCGCCAGCAGCCCCTTGACAGTCCAGAAGGAGCAGTACTTC. The J gene is TRBJ2-7, the V gene TRBV5-1, with D perhaps matching TRBD1 (5 bases). CDR3 size: 14 residues. V gave up 4 bases and J gave up 7 bases, with 18 bases separating them. Germline assignment: CDR1 SGHRS and CDR2 YFSETQ.

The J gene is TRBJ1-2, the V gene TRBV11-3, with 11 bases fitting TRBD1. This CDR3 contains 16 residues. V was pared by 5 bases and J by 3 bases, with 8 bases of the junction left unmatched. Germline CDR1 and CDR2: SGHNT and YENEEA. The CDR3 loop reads CASSPTGTGGDYGYTF. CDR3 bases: TGTGCCAGCAGCCCTACCGGGACAGGGGGGGACTATGGCTACACCTTC.

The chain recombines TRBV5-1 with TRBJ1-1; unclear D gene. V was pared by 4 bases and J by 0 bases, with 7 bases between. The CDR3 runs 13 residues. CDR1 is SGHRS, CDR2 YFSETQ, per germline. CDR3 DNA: TGCGCCAGCAGCCATACATTGAACACTGAAGCTTTCTTT. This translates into CASSHTLNTEAFF.

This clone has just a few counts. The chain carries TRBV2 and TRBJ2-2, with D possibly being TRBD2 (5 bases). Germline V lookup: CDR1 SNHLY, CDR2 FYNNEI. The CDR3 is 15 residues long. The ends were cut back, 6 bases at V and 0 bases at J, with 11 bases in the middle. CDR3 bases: TGTGCCAGCAGGGAGACTACGGCGAACACCGGGGAGCTGTTTTTT. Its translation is CASRETTANTGELFF.

Here the CDR3 DNA reads TGTGCCAGCAGCGCAGGGACAGGGGGCAACCGCGCTCATGGCTACACCTTC. This codes for CASSAGTGGNRAHGYTF. The chain recombines TRBV5-4 with TRBJ1-2, with 12 bases fitting TRBD1. In germline, CDR1 is SGHNT, CDR2 YYREEE (reference sequence). This CDR3 region has 17 residues. V gave up 4 bases and J gave up 6 bases; unmatched junction bases: 13.

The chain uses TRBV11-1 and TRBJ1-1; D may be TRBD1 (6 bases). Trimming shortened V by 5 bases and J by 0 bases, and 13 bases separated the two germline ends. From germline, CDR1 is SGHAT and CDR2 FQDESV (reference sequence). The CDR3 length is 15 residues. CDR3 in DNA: TGTGCCAGCAGCGTACAGGGTTCACTGAACACTGAAGCTTTCTTT. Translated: CASSVQGSLNTEAFF. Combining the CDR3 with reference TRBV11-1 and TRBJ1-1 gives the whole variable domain EAEVAQSPRYKITEKSQAVAFWCDPISGHATLYWYRQILGQGPELLVQFQDESVVDDSQLPKDRFSAERLKGVDSTLKIQPAELGDSAMYLCASSVQGSLNTEAFFGQGTRLTVV.

The DNA for the CDR3 is TGTGCCAGTAGTACCCTAGCGGCTAAATACAATGAGCAGTTCTTC. This encodes CASSTLAAKYNEQFF. The chain links TRBV19 to TRBJ2-1; 7 bases align to TRBD2. With 4 bases clipped from V and 4 bases from J, the junction kept 7 bases outside the gene matches. CDR3 length equals 15 residues. Germline V gene lookup returns CDR1 LNHDA and CDR2 SQIVND (reference sequence).

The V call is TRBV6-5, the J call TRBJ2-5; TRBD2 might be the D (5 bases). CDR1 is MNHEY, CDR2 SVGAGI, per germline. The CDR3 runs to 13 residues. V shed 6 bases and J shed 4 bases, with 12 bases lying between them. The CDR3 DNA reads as TGTGCCAGCAGGAGCGGTATCCGAGAGACCCAGTACTTC. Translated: CASRSGIRETQYF.

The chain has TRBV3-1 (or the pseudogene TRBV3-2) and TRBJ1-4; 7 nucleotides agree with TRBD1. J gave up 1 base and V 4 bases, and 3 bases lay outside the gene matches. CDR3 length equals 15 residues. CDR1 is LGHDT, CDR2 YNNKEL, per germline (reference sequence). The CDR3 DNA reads TGTGCCAGCAGCCCAGGGACAGAAACTAATGAAAAACTGTTTTTT. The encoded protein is CASSPGTETNEKLFF.

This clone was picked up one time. The CDR3 loop is CASSSLPAGGGSEAFF. The CDR3 DNA reads as TGTGCCAGCAGCTCACTACCCGCGGGGGGCGGGAGTGAAGCTTTCTTT. V is TRBV5-5 and J is TRBJ1-1; tentative D call: TRBD1 (6 bases). Germline values: CDR1 SGHKS, CDR2 YYEKEE (reference sequence). The length of the CDR3 is 16 residues. The germline V and J ends were trimmed by 3 bases and 7 bases, with 22 bases remaining between them.

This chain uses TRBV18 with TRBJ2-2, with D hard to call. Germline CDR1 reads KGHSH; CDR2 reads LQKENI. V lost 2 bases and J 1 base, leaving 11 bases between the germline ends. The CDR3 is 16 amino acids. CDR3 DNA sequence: TGTGCCAGCTCACCAAGACAAATGCAGAACACCGGGGAGCTGTTTTTT. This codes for CASSPRQMQNTGELFF.

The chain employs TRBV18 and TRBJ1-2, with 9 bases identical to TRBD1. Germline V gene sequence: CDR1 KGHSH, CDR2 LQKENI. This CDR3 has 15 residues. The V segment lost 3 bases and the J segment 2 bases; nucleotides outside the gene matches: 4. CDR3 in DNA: TGTGCCAGCTCACCGGACGGGACAGGGAACTATGGCTACACCTTC. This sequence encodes CASSPDGTGNYGYTF.